This T cell receptor beta chain was recorded in a study of early T cells in non-severe SARS-CoV-2 infection. The CDR3 covers 14 residues. Trimming took 4 bases from V and 8 from J, leaving 17 bases between them. Looked up from germline, CDR1 is SGHTA and CDR2 is FQGNSA. In TCRdb, the 5' RACE reads were re-called with MiXCR into one record per CDR3 protein. This table holds 86,000 or so distinct CDR3 sequences, around 15% found once. The sequencing input was whole blood. The gene calls are TRBV7-2 and TRBJ1-2; D is perhaps TRBD1 (6 bases). The TCR sequence derives from an adult who was a healthcare worker with PCR-confirmed SARS-CoV-2 infection or an uninfected control (not recorded which). The CDR3 is CASSYRGPVQGYTF. In nucleotides, the CDR3 is TGTGCCAGCAGCTACCGGGGGCCGGTGCAGGGCTACACCTTC.